This TCR beta chain derives from a study of blood T cell repertoires in COVID-19. Study in general: The cDNA or gDNA used as material had been derived from T cells, B-cell-depleted T cells, or PBMCs.

Methods used by the authors: Estimation of nucleated cell counts was performed using reference gene primer amplification. Generated by immunoSEQ multiplex PCR, the TCRdb table keeps only in-frame clones and is missing some. V, J and clone size are taken as reported in that table, and D and trimming were inferred from the DNA itself. The sample yields about 310,000 clones, around 87% seen once. Deletions cut 1 base from V and 1 base from J, with 11 bases between. CDR1 and CDR2 (germline): SQVTM, ANQGSEA. CDR3 length equals 15 residues. The TCR was taken from a woman aged 40 to 50 with COVID-19, enrolled during active disease. The J gene is TRBJ2-1, the V gene TRBV29-1, with D perhaps TRBD2 (6 bases). The specimen was peripheral blood. The CDR3 region has the DNA TGCAGCGTTGAAGGGGAGGTAACATCCTACAATGAGCAGTTCTTC. Translation gives CSVEGEVTSYNEQFF.